The 21 T cell receptor beta chains in this list originate from one sample, sequenced in a study of control samples from healthy donors and cancer patients. Libraries were prepared by immunoSEQ multiplex PCR; TCRdb keeps only in-frame clonotypes and omits some of them. Here the sample spans 70,000 to 95,000 clones, 93% being singletons. The sample was PBMCs. Receptors originate from a woman aged 40 to 49 with lung cancer.

The V and J genes are TRBV5-1 and TRBJ2-7; tentatively, D is TRBD2 (5 bases). The germline V and J ends were trimmed by 4 bases and 6 bases, with 20 bases remaining between them. This CDR3 is built from 15 residues. Germline-derived CDR1 and CDR2 are SGHRS and YFSETQ. The CDR3 region has the DNA TGCGCCAGCAGCCCGGAGGTAGGAGGCCCTTCCGAGCAGTACTTC. Translating gives CASSPEVGGPSEQYF.

The chain links TRBV5-5 to TRBJ1-1; possibly TRBD1 for D (5 bases). CDR3 size: 15 residues. Germline loops: CDR1 SGHKS, CDR2 YYEKEE (reference sequence). The ends were cut back, 2 bases at V and 1 base at J, with 12 bases in the middle. CDR3 bases: TGTGCCAGCAGCTTAGAGGGGCGAGGGAACACTGAAGCTTTCTTT. Protein product: CASSLEGRGNTEAFF.

The V call is TRBV11-2, the J call TRBJ2-7, with D possibly matching TRBD2 (5 bases). Germline CDR1 SGHAT, CDR2 FQNNGV. Trimming removed 3 bases at V and 6 bases at J, with 15 bases between. This CDR3 has 14 amino acids. CDR3: CASSFTSTGSEQYF. Written as DNA, the CDR3 is TGTGCCAGCAGCTTCACCTCTACTGGGAGCGAGCAGTACTTC.

This rearrangement joins TRBV9 to TRBJ1-2; D possibly corresponds to TRBD1 (6 bases). Trimming shortened V by 3 bases and J by 5 bases, and 14 bases separated the two germline ends. CDR1 SGDLS and CDR2 YYNGEE come from the germline V gene. This CDR3 is 14 amino acids long. The CDR3 sequence: CASSASTGTYGYTF. The CDR3 DNA reads as TGTGCCAGCAGCGCCAGTACAGGGACGTATGGCTACACCTTC.

The CDR3 sequence is CATSERTHKAYNEQFF. The CDR3, as DNA: TGTGCCACCAGTGAGAGGACACACAAAGCCTACAATGAGCAGTTCTTC. The chain is built from TRBV24-1 and TRBJ2-1; D possibly corresponds to TRBD1 (5 bases). Germline V gene data show CDR1 as KGHDR and CDR2 as SFDVKD. With 4 bases removed from V and 2 bases from J, the gap between germline ends came to 14 bases. There are 16 residues in the CDR3.

The V and J genes are TRBV6-6 and TRBJ2-1; the D is unclear. Per germline, CDR1 MNHNY and CDR2 SVGAGI (reference sequence). Trimming removed 4 bases from V and 5 bases from J, with 6 bases in between. The CDR3 is made up of 12 amino acids. The CDR3 DNA sequence: TGTGCCAGCAGTTTTCTGAACAATGAGCAGTTCTTC. This codes for CASSFLNNEQFF.

J is TRBJ2-3 and V is TRBV11-3; D unclear. V dropped 4 bases and J dropped 3 bases, with 17 bases sitting between them. There are 16 residues in the CDR3. CDR1 and CDR2 from the germline V gene are SGHNT and YENEEA. CDR3 in amino acids: CASSCPSSSSTDTQYF. The DNA for the CDR3 is TGTGCCAGCAGCTGCCCAAGCAGCTCATCTACAGATACGCAGTATTTT.

The rearrangement uses TRBV25-1 and TRBJ1-1; D might be TRBD1 (5 bases). V was cut by 8 bases and J by 1 base, with 17 bases left in between. CDR3 length equals 15 residues. The germline V gene encodes CDR1 MGHDK and CDR2 SYGVNS. The CDR3 nucleotides are TGTGCCAGCGGGGGACTCAGTGGGACGAACACTGAAGCTTTCTTT. It specifies CASGGLSGTNTEAFF.

The gene calls are TRBV20-1 and TRBJ1-3, with D uncertain. Per germline, CDR1 DFQATT and CDR2 SNEGSKA (reference sequence). With 3 bases removed from V and 0 bases from J, the gap between germline ends came to 6 bases. The CDR3 runs 13 residues. CDR3 sequence (DNA): TGCAGTGCTAGTATCAACTCTGGAAACACCATATATTTT. Protein sequence: CSASINSGNTIYF.

The rearrangement links TRBV24-1 to TRBJ1-1; no reliable D call. Trimming took off 4 bases at V and 7 bases at J, with 12 bases between the two ends. Per the germline V gene, CDR1 is KGHDR and CDR2 is SFDVKD. The CDR3 totals 13 residues. The CDR3 spells CATSDLARGEAFF. CDR3 bases: TGTGCCACCAGTGACCTTGCGCGGGGTGAAGCTTTCTTT.

The rearrangement joins TRBV19 to TRBJ1-4; unclear D gene. The ends were cut back, 3 bases at V and 0 bases at J, with 8 bases in the middle. Germline CDR1 LNHDA, CDR2 SQIVND (reference sequence). The CDR3 is 15 amino acids. The CDR3 protein is CASSMGHPTNEKLFF. The CDR3 nucleotides read TGTGCCAGTAGTATGGGCCACCCAACTAATGAAAAACTGTTTTTT.

V gene TRBV2 combines with J gene TRBJ2-5; TRBD1 aligns across 8 bases. The V gene end was trimmed by 4 bases and the J gene end by 5 bases; junction bases not matched to a gene: 9. Germline V gene data show CDR1 as SNHLY and CDR2 as FYNNEI. This CDR3 has 15 amino acids. CDR3 region: CASSVGSGGRETQYF. In DNA form, the CDR3 reads TGTGCCAGCAGTGTTGGATCAGGGGGCCGGGAGACCCAGTACTTC.

This chain uses TRBV2 with TRBJ2-3; TRBD1 agrees at 10 bases. The CDR3 spans 14 residues. V gave up 3 bases and J gave up 3 bases; unmatched junction bases: 0. Looked up from germline, CDR1 is SNHLY and CDR2 is FYNNEI. Here the CDR3 DNA reads TGTGCCAGCAGTGAGGGACAGGGGACAGATACGCAGTATTTT. Its protein is CASSEGQGTDTQYF. Combining the CDR3 with reference TRBV2 and TRBJ2-3 gives the whole variable domain EPEVTQTPSHQVTQMGQEVILRCVPISNHLYFYWYRQILGQKVEFLVSFYNNEISEKSEIFDDQFSVERPDGSNFTLKIRSTKLEDSAMYFCASSEGQGTDTQYFGPGTRLTVL.

This sequence joins TRBV3-1 (or the pseudogene TRBV3-2) and TRBJ2-1; 7 bases align to TRBD2. Germline V CDR1 and CDR2: LGHDT, YNNKEL (reference sequence). V lost 5 bases and J lost 2; bases outside the gene matches: 6. The CDR3 has 15 residues. The CDR3: CASSYLLAAYNEQFF. CDR3 sequence (DNA): TGTGCCAGCAGCTACCTGCTAGCGGCCTACAATGAGCAGTTCTTC.

The chain recombines TRBV6-4 with TRBJ1-1; D is ambiguous. The V and J ends lost 3 bases and 3 bases respectively, with 8 bases between them. Germline V gene data show CDR1 as MRHNA and CDR2 as SNTAGT. CDR3 size: 13 residues. The CDR3 DNA reads as TGTGCCAGCAGTGAAAAGGGTTACACTGAAGCTTTCTTT. This codes for CASSEKGYTEAFF.

The rearrangement joins TRBV5-1 to TRBJ2-2; 15 bases are shared with TRBD2. The CDR3 extends over 20 amino acids. CDR1 SGHRS and CDR2 YFSETQ come from the germline V gene. The trim removed 0 bases at V and 0 bases at J, leaving 6 bases unmatched. This CDR3 reads CASSLEGTSGGIANTGELFF. The CDR3, as DNA: TGCGCCAGCAGCTTGGAAGGGACTAGCGGGGGGATCGCGAACACCGGGGAGCTGTTTTTT.

V gene TRBV12-5 combines with J gene TRBJ1-3, with 7 nucleotides matching TRBD1. The V segment lost 6 bases and the J segment 0 bases; nucleotides outside the gene matches: 5. The CDR3 has 15 residues. CDR1 and CDR2 from the germline V gene are LGHNT and FRNRAP. CDR3 region: CASGTGSSSGNTIYF. The CDR3 coding sequence is TGTGCTAGTGGGACAGGGTCTTCCTCTGGAAACACCATATATTTT.

This clone has just one count. The J gene is TRBJ1-2, the V gene TRBV20-1; tentatively, D is TRBD1 (5 bases). Germline V CDR1 and CDR2: DFQATT, SNEGSKA (reference sequence). CDR3 length: 11 amino acids. The CDR3 DNA reads TGCAGAATCCGCGGAGGGGATGGCTACACCTTC. It specifies CRIRGGDGYTF.

The rearrangement joins TRBV5-1 to TRBJ1-1; no firm D call. The ends were cut back, 7 bases at V and 2 bases at J, with 12 bases in the middle. The CDR3 contains 13 residues. Germline assignment: CDR1 SGHRS and CDR2 YFSETQ. Here the CDR3 DNA reads TGCGCCAGCGGCCTCGGGTCAAACACTGAAGCTTTCTTT. Protein product: CASGLGSNTEAFF.

The chain couples TRBV27 to TRBJ2-3; unclear D gene. The CDR3 runs 12 residues. V lost 4 bases and J lost 5, with 7 bases in between. The V gene's germline CDR1 is MNHEY and CDR2 SMNVEV (reference sequence). This CDR3 reads CASSSPGDTQYF. The CDR3 nucleotides read TGTGCCAGCAGTTCCCCGGGAGATACGCAGTATTTT.

The chain joins TRBV19 to TRBJ1-6, with TRBD1 matching over 8 bases. Per germline, CDR1 LNHDA and CDR2 SQIVND (reference sequence). Trimming took 3 bases from V and 7 from J; bases not matched to a gene: 8. This CDR3 is 16 amino acids long. The CDR3 sequence: CASSIADRAPNSPLHF. The CDR3 coding sequence is TGTGCCAGTAGTATCGCGGACAGGGCACCAAATTCACCCCTCCACTTT.